This TCR beta chain stems from a study of T cells in localized non-small cell lung cancer. Generated by immunoSEQ multiplex PCR, the TCRdb table keeps only in-frame clones and is missing some. The sample has more than 2,500 clones, 27% seen once; the top ten hold 20%. Germline loops: CDR1 KGHSH, CDR2 LQKENI. V lost 3 bases and J 0 bases, leaving 5 bases between the germline ends. CDR3 length: 14 residues. A remark on this clone: The antigen is unknown.

Findings and caveats of the study: The study sequenced only one region of the tumor. As a result, intratumor heterogeneity could not be excluded and remains possible.

The source material was normal lung tissue next to the tumor, sampled before any cancer treatment. The chain has TRBV18 and TRBJ1-4, with D unclear. The origin of this receptor is a female donor at least 60 years old with stage I squamous cell lung carcinoma. DNA of the CDR3: TGTGCCAGCTCACCGCTTGCAACTAATGAAAAACTGTTTTTT. It codes for CASSPLATNEKLFF.